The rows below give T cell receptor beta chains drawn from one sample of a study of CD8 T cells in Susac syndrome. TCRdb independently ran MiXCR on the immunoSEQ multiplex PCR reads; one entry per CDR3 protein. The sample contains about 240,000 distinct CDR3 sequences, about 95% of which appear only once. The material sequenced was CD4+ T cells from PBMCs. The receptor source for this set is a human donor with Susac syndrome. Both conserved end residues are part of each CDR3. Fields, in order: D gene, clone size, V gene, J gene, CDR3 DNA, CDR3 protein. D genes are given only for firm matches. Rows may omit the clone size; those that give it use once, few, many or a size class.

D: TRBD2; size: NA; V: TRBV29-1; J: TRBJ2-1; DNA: TGCAGCGCCTCTCTGGGGGGGAGGGCTGGCGAGCAGTTCTTC; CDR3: CSASLGGRAGEQFF
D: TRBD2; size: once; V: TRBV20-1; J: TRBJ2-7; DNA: TGCAGTGCTAGTCGACCTAGCGGAAGCTCCTACGAGCAGTACTTC; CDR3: CSASRPSGSSYEQYF
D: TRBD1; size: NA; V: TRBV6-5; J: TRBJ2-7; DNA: TGTGCCAGCAGCGGACAGGGGTCGCTTCCCTACGAGCAGTACTTC; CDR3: CASSGQGSLPYEQYF
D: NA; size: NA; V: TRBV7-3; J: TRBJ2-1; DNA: TGTGCCAGCAGCTCCCAGTGGGGTGAGCAGTTCTTC; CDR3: CASSSQWGEQFF
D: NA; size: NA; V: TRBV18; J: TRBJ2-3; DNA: TGTGCCAGCTCAACGGGGGCGGGCACCGATACGCAGTATTTT; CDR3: CASSTGAGTDTQYF
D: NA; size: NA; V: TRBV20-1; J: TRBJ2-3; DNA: TGCAGTGCTAGGTTGTCAGCAGATACGCAGTATTTT; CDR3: CSARLSADTQYF
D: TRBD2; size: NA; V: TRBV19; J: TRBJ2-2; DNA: TGTGCCAGTAGTGCGGGACTACTCCCCGGGGAGCTGTTTTTT; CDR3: CASSAGLLPGELFF
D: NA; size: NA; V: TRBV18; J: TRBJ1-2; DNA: TGTGCCAGCTCACCGGGGATTCCTGGGGAGGAGTATGGCTACACCTTC; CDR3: CASSPGIPGEEYGYTF
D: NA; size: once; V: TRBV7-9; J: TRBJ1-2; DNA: TGTGCCAGCAGCTTTGGGACATTCGGCTACACCTTC; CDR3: CASSFGTFGYTF
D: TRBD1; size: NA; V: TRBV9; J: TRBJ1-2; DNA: TGTGCCAGCAGCGTATACACAGGGGCCGGTGGCTACACCTTC; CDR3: CASSVYTGAGGYTF
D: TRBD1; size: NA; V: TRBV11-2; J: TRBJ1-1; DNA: TGTGCCAGCAGCAAAAACAGGGGATTCACTGAAGCTTTCTTT; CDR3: CASSKNRGFTEAFF
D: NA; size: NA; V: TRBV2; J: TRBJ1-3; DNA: TGTGCCAGCACCCGGGACATTGGAAACACCATATATTTT; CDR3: CASTRDIGNTIYF
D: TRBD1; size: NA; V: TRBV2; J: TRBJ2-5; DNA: TGTGCCAGCAGTGAGCAGGGGGCTTCGGAGACCCAGTACTTC; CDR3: CASSEQGASETQYF
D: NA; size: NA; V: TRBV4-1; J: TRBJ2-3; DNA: TGCGCCAGCAGCCAAGAGGCTAGCGAGATAGCAGATACGCAGTATTTT; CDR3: CASSQEASEIADTQYF
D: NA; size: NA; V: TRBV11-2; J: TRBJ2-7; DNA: TGTGCCAGCGGCCCGCGTACCTACGAGCAGTACTTC; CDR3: CASGPRTYEQYF
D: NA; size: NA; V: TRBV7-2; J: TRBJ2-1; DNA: TGTGCCAGCAGCCCCTACCGGACGAGTGAGCAGTTCTTC; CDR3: CASSPYRTSEQFF
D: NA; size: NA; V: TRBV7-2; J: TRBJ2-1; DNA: TGTGCCAGCAGCTCCCTAAGACGTAGCCTCGATGAGCAGTTCTTC; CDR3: CASSSLRRSLDEQFF
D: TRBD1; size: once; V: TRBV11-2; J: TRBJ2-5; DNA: TGTGCCAGCAGCTCAGGGACAGGCGTTGGGACCCAGTACTTC; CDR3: CASSSGTGVGTQYF
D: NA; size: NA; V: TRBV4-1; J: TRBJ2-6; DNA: TGCGCCAGCAGCCAAGACAGGGGAACTGGGGCCAACGTCCTGACTTTC; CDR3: CASSQDRGTGANVLTF
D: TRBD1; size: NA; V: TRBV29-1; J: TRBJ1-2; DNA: TGCAGCGTTGACGAACAGGACAGGGGGAACTATGGCTACACCTTC; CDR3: CSVDEQDRGNYGYTF
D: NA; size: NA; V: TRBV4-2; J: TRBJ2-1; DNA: TGTGCCAGCAGCCAAGTCAGGAGCCGGAGGAATGAGCAGTTCTTC; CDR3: CASSQVRSRRNEQFF
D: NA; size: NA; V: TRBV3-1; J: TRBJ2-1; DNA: TGTGCCAGCAGCCGAAACAGGGACCCCTACAATGAGCAGTTCTTC; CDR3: CASSRNRDPYNEQFF
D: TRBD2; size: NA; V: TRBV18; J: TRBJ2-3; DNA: TGTGCCAGCTCACCACGGTCTAGCGGGATGGTCGCAGATACGCAGTATTTT; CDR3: CASSPRSSGMVADTQYF
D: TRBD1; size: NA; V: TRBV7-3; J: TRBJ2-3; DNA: TGTGCCAGCAGTCCCGGGACAGGGGGCACAGATACGCAGTATTTT; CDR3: CASSPGTGGTDTQYF
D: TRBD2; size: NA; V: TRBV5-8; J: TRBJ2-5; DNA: TGTGCCAGCAGCTCGGGACTAGCGGGCCAACTCCAAGAGACCCAGTACTTC; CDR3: CASSSGLAGQLQETQYF
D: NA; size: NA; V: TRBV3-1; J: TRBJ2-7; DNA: TGTGCCAGCAGCCAAGTAATTGGTTCCGAGCAGTACTTC; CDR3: CASSQVIGSEQYF
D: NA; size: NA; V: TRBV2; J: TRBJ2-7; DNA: TGTGCCAGCGTTAGCGTTACCTACGAGCAGTACTTC; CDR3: CASVSVTYEQYF
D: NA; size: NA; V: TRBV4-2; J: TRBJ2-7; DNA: TGTGCCAGCAGCCCAGGGTCTTACGAGGAGCAGTACTTC; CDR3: CASSPGSYEEQYF
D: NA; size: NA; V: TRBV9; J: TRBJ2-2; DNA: TGTGCCAGCAGCGCCGAGAGAAGCGGGGAGCTGTTTTTT; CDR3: CASSAERSGELFF
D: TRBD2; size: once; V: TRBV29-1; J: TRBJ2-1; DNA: TGCAGCGTTGAGGGCAGGGGACTAGCGGGAGGGCGAAATGAGCAGTTCTTC; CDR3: CSVEGRGLAGGRNEQFF
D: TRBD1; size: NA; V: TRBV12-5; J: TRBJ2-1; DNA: TGTGCTAGTGGTCCAACCTCAAACCGGGACAGCTTCAACAATGAGCAGTTCTTC; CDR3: CASGPTSNRDSFNNEQFF
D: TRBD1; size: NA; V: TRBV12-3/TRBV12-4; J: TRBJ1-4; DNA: TGTGCCAGCAGTTTATCAGGGGGTGGGGAAAAACTGTTTTTT; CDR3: CASSLSGGGEKLFF
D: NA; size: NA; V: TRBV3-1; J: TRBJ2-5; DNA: TGTGCCAGCAGCCAAGCCGGGGAACAAGAGACCCAGTACTTC; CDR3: CASSQAGEQETQYF
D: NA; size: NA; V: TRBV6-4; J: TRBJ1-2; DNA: TGTGCCAGCAGTGACTCCCAGGGGTCCAACTATGGCTACACCTTC; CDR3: CASSDSQGSNYGYTF
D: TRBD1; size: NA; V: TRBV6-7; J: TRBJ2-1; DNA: TGTGCCAGCAGTTACTCGGGGACAGGGGGCATGGTTCGAGGGCAGTTCTTC; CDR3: CASSYSGTGGMVRGQFF
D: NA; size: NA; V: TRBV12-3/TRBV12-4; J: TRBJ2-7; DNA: TGTGCCAGCACAGCCGCCTACGAGCAGTACTTC; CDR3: CASTAAYEQYF
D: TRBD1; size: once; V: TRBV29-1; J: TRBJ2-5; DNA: TGCAGCGGCTCGACAGGGAGAGAGACCCAGTACTTC; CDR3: CSGSTGRETQYF
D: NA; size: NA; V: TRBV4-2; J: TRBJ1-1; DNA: TGTGCCAGCAGCCAAGACCCTGGCAACACTGAAGCTTTCTTT; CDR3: CASSQDPGNTEAFF
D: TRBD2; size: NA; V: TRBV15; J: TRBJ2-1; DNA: TGTGCCACCAGCAGAGATCTAGCGGGCAATGAGCAGTTCTTC; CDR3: CATSRDLAGNEQFF
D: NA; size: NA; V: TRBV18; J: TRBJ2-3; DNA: TGTGCCAGCTCACCGCGATCCACCACAGATACGCAGTATTTT; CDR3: CASSPRSTTDTQYF
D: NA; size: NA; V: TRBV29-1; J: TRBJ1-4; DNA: TGCAGCGTTGCTACACTAGCGGGAGGTGAAAAACTGTTTTTT; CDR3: CSVATLAGGEKLFF
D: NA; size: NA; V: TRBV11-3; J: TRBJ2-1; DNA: TGTGCCAGCAGCTTAAGACTGGAAGGGATGAATGAGCAGTTCTTC; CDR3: CASSLRLEGMNEQFF
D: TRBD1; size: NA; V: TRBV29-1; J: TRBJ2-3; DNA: TGCAGCGTTGCTCTGGACAGGAGCACAGATACGCAGTATTTT; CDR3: CSVALDRSTDTQYF
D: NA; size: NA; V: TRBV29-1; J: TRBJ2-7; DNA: TGCAGCGCCCGGGACTCCCGCTACGAGCAGTACTTC; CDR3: CSARDSRYEQYF
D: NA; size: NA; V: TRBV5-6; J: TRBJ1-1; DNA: TGTGCCAGCAGCTTCACAGGGAGCCACGTAGCTTTCTTT; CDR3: CASSFTGSHVAFF
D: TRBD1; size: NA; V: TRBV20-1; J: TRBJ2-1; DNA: TGCAGTGCTCTGACCCCGGGACAGGGGAAGAATGAGCAGTTCTTC; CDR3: CSALTPGQGKNEQFF
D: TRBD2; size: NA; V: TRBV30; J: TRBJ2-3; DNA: TGTGCCTCTCGAGCTAGCGGGAGCATTAATACGCAGTATTTT; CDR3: CASRASGSINTQYF
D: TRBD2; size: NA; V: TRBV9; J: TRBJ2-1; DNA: TGTGCCAGCAGCGTCGGACTAGCGGGAGGGCTCAATGAGCAGTTCTTC; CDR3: CASSVGLAGGLNEQFF
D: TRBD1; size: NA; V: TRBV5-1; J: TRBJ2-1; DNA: TGCGCCAGCAGCTTACCGGGACAGGGCGATGAGCAGTTCTTC; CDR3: CASSLPGQGDEQFF
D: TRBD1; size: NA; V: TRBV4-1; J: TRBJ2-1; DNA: TGCGCCAGCAGCCAATACGACAGGGCAGATACCTACAATGAGCAGTTCTTC; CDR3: CASSQYDRADTYNEQFF